Each of the 20 T cell receptor beta chains below was sequenced from the same sample in a study of blood T cells in healthy people across ages. Alongside a J-beta primer mix, a sample-barcoded 5' primer served in a second PCR lasting about 6 to 12 cycles. MiXCR, applied by TCRdb to the 5' RACE reads, yields one record per CDR3 protein. Among 450,000 to 600,000 distinct CDR3 sequences, about 29% were seen once, and the ten largest hold roughly 3.5%. The sample was also linked to a second study, of T cells of mothers and their children.

The sequenced material came from blood. Receptor source: a boy aged 2 to 9 in good health.

The V call is TRBV7-9, the J call TRBJ1-4; tentatively, D is TRBD1 (5 bases). The V and J ends lost 9 bases and 6 bases respectively, with 11 bases between them. Germline V CDR1 and CDR2: SEHNR, FQNEAQ (reference sequence). The CDR3 totals 12 residues. The CDR3 DNA sequence: TGTGCCAGTGGGGCCGGGGATGAAAAACTGTTTTTT. Protein product: CASGAGDEKLFF.

This clonotype was picked up a small number of times. The DNA of the CDR3 is TGTGCTAGTGGAAGGGAGGACAGGACCACCGACGAGCAGTACTTC. Residues: CASGREDRTTDEQYF. V is TRBV12-5 and J is TRBJ2-1; tentatively, D is TRBD1 (7 bases). The J call may be mistaken, given a closer DNA end match to TRBJ2-7. Germline loops: CDR1 LGHNT, CDR2 FRNRAP. The CDR3 consists of 15 residues.

This chain connects TRBV27 to TRBJ1-4; unclear D gene. Germline CDR1 reads MNHEY; CDR2 reads SMNVEV (reference sequence). The CDR3 is made up of 13 amino acids. V lost 8 bases and J lost 10, with 17 bases in between. DNA of the CDR3: TGTGCCAGCTACGACGGGCTCAGAGGAAAACTGTTTTTT. This gives the protein CASYDGLRGKLFF.

This clonotype came up a few times. This CDR3 reads CASSESRLAGRPQYF. Here the CDR3 DNA reads TGCGCCAGCAGTGAGTCACGTCTAGCGGGTCGGCCTCAGTACTTC. The rearrangement links TRBV10-2 to TRBJ2-5; 8 positions agree with TRBD2. V shed 0 bases and J 11 bases; nucleotides not matched to a gene: 11. CDR3 length equals 15 residues. The V gene's germline CDR1 is WSHSY and CDR2 SAAADI.

The CDR3 DNA reads as TGTGCCAGCAGGGGACAGGGGGGTATGAATGAGCAGTTCTTC. Protein sequence: CASRGQGGMNEQFF. The V and J genes are TRBV12-3 or TRBV12-4 and TRBJ2-5, with 11 positions matching TRBD1. The J call may be incorrect, as the DNA end agrees better with TRBJ2-1. The CDR3 covers 14 residues.

This clonotype was counted a single time. This sequence joins TRBV6-6 and TRBJ2-3; the match to TRBD2 covers 11 bases. Germline V gene lookup returns CDR1 MNHNY and CDR2 SVGAGI (reference sequence). This CDR3 has 15 amino acids. Trimming cost V 3 bases and J 13 bases; bases outside gene matches: 12. CDR3 DNA: TGTGCCAGCAGTTATAACCCTGTAGCGGGGGGGCCTGAGTATTTT. Residues: CASSYNPVAGGPEYF.

This clonotype turned up a few times. V is TRBV6-5 and J is TRBJ1-4, with D perhaps TRBD1 (5 bases). This CDR3 region has 14 residues. The V end lost 0 bases, the J end lost 7 bases, and 9 bases lay between the germline ends. Germline V CDR1 and CDR2: MNHEY, SVGAGI. The CDR3 DNA is TGTGCCAGCAGTTACTCAGGGACCGGTGAAAAACTGTTTTTT. Protein sequence: CASSYSGTGEKLFF.

This clonotype was seen at least ten times. A read error may be the cause here, since a much bigger clone is one base away. The chain couples TRBV7-8 to TRBJ2-7; no clear D gene. This CDR3 has 11 amino acids. Germline loops: CDR1 SGHVS, CDR2 FQNEAQ. With 2 bases removed from V and 4 bases from J, the gap between germline ends came to 3 bases. The CDR3, as DNA: TGTGCCAGCAGCTTAAAGTACGAGCAGTACTTC. This gives the protein CASSLKYEQYF. Using reference TRBV7-8 and TRBJ2-7 for the parts outside the CDR3, the full variable domain is GAGVSQSPRYKVAKRGQDVALRCDPISGHVSLFWYQQALGQGPEFLTYFQNEAQLDKSGLPSDRFFAERPEGSVSTLKIQRTQQEDSAVYLCASSLKYEQYFGPGTRLTVT.

The chain recombines TRBV20-1 with TRBJ2-3; D call uncertain. V shed 3 bases and J shed 2 bases, with 6 bases lying between them. CDR1 is DFQATT, CDR2 SNEGSKA, per germline (reference sequence). CDR3 length: 12 residues. The CDR3 DNA reads as TGCAGTGCTAGCGGGCCCACAGATACGCAGTATTTT. Its translation is CSASGPTDTQYF.

At least ten counts were recorded for this clonotype. The rearrangement links TRBV7-2 to TRBJ2-7, with a weak D call TRBD1 (6 bases). V was trimmed by 3 bases and J by 2 bases, leaving 11 bases between them. The CDR3 covers 14 residues. The germline CDR1 and CDR2 sequences are SGHTA and FQGNSA. CDR3 sequence (DNA): TGTGCCAGCAGCTTTTCAGGGGTACCCTACGAGCAGTACTTC. Translation: CASSFSGVPYEQYF.

The chain recombines TRBV27 with TRBJ1-2; 8 bases match TRBD1. V lost 3 bases, J lost 5 bases, and 8 bases stayed unmatched. Germline V lookup: CDR1 MNHEY, CDR2 SMNVEV (reference sequence). The CDR3 extends over 15 amino acids. CDR3: CASSFRAGGLYGYTF. CDR3 in DNA: TGTGCCAGCAGTTTTAGGGCAGGGGGCCTTTATGGCTACACCTTC.

This chain joins TRBV20-1 and TRBJ2-3; the D gene is possibly TRBD2 (5 bases). Trimming shortened V by 4 bases and J by 4 bases, and 9 bases separated the two germline ends. The CDR3 is 12 residues long. CDR1 is DFQATT, CDR2 SNEGSKA, per germline (reference sequence). This CDR3 reads CSATPEADTQYF. DNA of the CDR3: TGCAGTGCTACTCCGGAGGCAGATACGCAGTATTTT.

This clonotype was seen repeatedly, ten times or more. In DNA form, the CDR3 reads TGTGCCAGCAGCCAGTTCGGCGGGAGAAAGGAGGGTGAGCAGTTCTTC. It codes for CASSQFGGRKEGEQFF. The gene calls are TRBV14 and TRBJ2-7, with 7 positions matching TRBD2. The tail of the sequence fits TRBJ2-1 better, so the J call may be wrong. CDR3 length: 16 residues. CDR1 is SGHDN and CDR2 is FVKESK in the germline V gene.

A few counts support this clonotype. This chain joins TRBV3-1 and TRBJ1-5, with D uncertain. CDR1 LGHDT and CDR2 YNNKEL come from the germline V gene (reference sequence). The CDR3 sequence is 14 residues long. V lost 0 bases, J lost 2 bases, and 5 bases lay in between. In nucleotides, the CDR3 is TGTGCCAGCAGCCAAGACACCCGCAATCAGCCCCAGCATTTT. This codes for CASSQDTRNQPQHF.

The V call is TRBV30, the J call TRBJ2-4; TRBD2 is a possible D gene (6 bases). Germline CDR1 reads GTSNPN; CDR2 reads SVGIG (reference sequence). The CDR3 length is 12 residues. Trimming removed 0 bases at V and 7 bases at J, with 7 bases between. The CDR3 nucleotides read TGTGCCTGGAGTGTAGGAGGGAACATTCAGTACTTC. Its protein is CAWSVGGNIQYF. The full variable domain, rest sourced from reference TRBV30 and TRBJ2-4, is SQTIHQWPATLVQPVGSPLSLECTVEGTSNPNLYWYRQAAGRGLQLLFYSVGIGQISSEVPQNLSASRPQDRQFILSSKKLLLSDSGFYLCAWSVGGNIQYFGAGTRLSVL.

This clonotype came up a few times. A much larger clone differs from this one at a single base, so this may be a read error. The V call is TRBV11-2, the J call TRBJ1-2, with a possible D match to TRBD1 (6 bases). Trimming took 5 bases from V and 1 from J, leaving 8 bases between them. The CDR3 loop spans 13 amino acids. Germline V CDR1 and CDR2: SGHAT, FQNNGV. The CDR3 spells CASSQDSNYGYTF. CDR3 nucleotides: TGTGCCAGCAGCCAGGACAGTAACTATGGCTACACCTTC.

This clonotype was counted between two and nine times. This chain joins TRBV7-2 and TRBJ2-1; no definite D call. The germline V gene has CDR1 SGHTA and CDR2 FQGNSA. The CDR3 length is 13 residues. The V gene lost 5 bases and the J gene lost 4 bases, with 9 bases spanning the gap. The CDR3 sequence: CASSPFGYNEQFF. DNA for the CDR3: TGTGCCAGCAGCCCCTTTGGTTACAATGAGCAGTTCTTC.

The chain has TRBV7-9 and TRBJ1-4, with unresolved D. Germline values: CDR1 SEHNR, CDR2 FQNEAQ (reference sequence). The CDR3 loop spans 14 amino acids. Trimming left V 1 base short and J 8 bases short, with 11 bases between. The CDR3 region is CASSLDPGTEKLFF. CDR3 DNA sequence: TGTGCCAGCAGCTTAGATCCAGGCACCGAAAAACTGTTTTTT.

In this sample, this clonotype turned up a few times. This chain links TRBV28 with TRBJ2-3, with a possible D match to TRBD2 (6 bases). CDR3 length equals 11 residues. V was cut by 5 bases and J by 14 bases, with 14 bases left in between. Germline CDR1 MDHEN, CDR2 SYDVKM. The DNA of the CDR3 is TGTGCCAGCAGTGCCTTAGCGGTCGGGTATTTT. Translated: CASSALAVGYF.

The rearrangement joins TRBV5-1 to TRBJ2-3; 10 nucleotides agree with TRBD1. The ends lost 6 bases at V and 2 bases at J; junction bases unmatched: 12. CDR3 size: 17 residues. Per germline, CDR1 SGHRS and CDR2 YFSETQ. CDR3: CASNRNPGQGFTDTQYF. CDR3 bases: TGCGCCAGCAACCGGAATCCGGGACAGGGGTTCACAGATACGCAGTATTTT.